The clone carrying this TCR beta chain has ten or more counts. The data were obtained in a study of human T cells and chemical hapten exposure. Study as a whole: Doses of diphenylcyclopropenone went to the patients' scalps weekly throughout the approximately 22-week study.

TCRdb independently ran MiXCR on the RACE reads; one entry per CDR3 protein. The data show 95,000 or so distinct CDR3 sequences, with about an eighth seen just once and approximately 3.4% held by the top ten. Regarding time point: patch test 2, 6 weeks after DPC sensitization. The treatment denotes: therapeutic diphenylcyclopropenone sensitization with weekly scalp DPC. V was cut by 7 bases and J by 7 bases, with 13 bases left in between. CDR3 length: 13 residues. This specimen consisted of whole blood, obtained in connection with sensitization to the hapten diphenylcyclopropenone (DPC). The V and J genes are TRBV12-3 or TRBV12-4 and TRBJ2-2; possibly TRBD2 for D (6 bases). This TCR derives from a woman aged 40 to 55 with alopecia areata. Some clones in this sample may be carry-over from other donors' samples. The CDR3 region is CASTLGGIGELFF. Here the CDR3 DNA reads TGTGCCAGCACTCTCGGAGGGATCGGGGAGCTGTTTTTT.